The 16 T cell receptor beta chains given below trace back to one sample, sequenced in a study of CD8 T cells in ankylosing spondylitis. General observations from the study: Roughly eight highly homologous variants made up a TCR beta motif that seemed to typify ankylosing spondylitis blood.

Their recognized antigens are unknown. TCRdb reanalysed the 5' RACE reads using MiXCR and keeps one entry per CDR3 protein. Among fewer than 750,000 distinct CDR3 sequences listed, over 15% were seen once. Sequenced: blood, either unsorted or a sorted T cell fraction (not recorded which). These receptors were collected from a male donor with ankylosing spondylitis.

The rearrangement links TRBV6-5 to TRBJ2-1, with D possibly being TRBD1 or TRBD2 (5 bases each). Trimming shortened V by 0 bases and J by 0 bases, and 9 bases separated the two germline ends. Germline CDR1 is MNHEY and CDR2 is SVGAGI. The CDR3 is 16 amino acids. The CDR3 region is CASSYSGPSSYNEQFF. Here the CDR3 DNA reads TGTGCCAGCAGTTACTCGGGACCAAGCTCCTACAATGAGCAGTTCTTC.

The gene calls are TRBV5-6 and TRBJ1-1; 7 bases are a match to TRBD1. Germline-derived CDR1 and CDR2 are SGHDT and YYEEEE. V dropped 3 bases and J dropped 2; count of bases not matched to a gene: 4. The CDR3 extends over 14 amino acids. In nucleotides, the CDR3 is TGTGCCAGCAGCTCGGGACAGCATAACACTGAAGCTTTCTTT. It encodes CASSSGQHNTEAFF.

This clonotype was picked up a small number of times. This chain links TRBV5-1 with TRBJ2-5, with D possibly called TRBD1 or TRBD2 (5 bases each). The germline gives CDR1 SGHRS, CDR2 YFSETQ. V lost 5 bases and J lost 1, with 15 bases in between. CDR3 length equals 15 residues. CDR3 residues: CASRSQGEIQETQYF. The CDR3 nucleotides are TGCGCCAGCAGGTCCCAGGGAGAAATCCAAGAGACCCAGTACTTC.

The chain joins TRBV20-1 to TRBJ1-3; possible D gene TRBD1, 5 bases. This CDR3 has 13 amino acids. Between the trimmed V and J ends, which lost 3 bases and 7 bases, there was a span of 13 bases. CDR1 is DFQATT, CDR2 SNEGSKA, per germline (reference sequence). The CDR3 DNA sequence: TGCAGTGCTAGCCCCGCCGGGACGAACACCATATATTTT. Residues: CSASPAGTNTIYF.

The CDR3 DNA reads as TGTGCCAGCAGCCAAGGTTATCAGCTGATCGAGACCCAGTACTTC. Residues: CASSQGYQLIETQYF. This chain links TRBV7-9 with TRBJ2-5; D gene uncertain. The germline V gene has CDR1 SEHNR and CDR2 FQNEAQ (reference sequence). The V and J ends lost 5 bases and 5 bases respectively, with 18 bases between them. The CDR3 sequence is 15 residues long.

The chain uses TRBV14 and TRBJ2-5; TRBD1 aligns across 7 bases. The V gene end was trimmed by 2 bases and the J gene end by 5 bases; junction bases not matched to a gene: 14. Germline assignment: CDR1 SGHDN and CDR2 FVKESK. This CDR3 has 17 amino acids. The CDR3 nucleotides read TGTGCCAGCAGCCAACCTACATCCTACAGGGGATGGGAGACCCAGTACTTC. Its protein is CASSQPTSYRGWETQYF. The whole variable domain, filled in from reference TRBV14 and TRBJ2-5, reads EAGVTQFPSHSVIEKGQTVTLRCDPISGHDNLYWYRRVMGKEIKFLLHFVKESKQDESGMPNNRFLAERTGGTYSTLKVQPAELEDSGVYFCASSQPTSYRGWETQYFGPGTRLLVL.

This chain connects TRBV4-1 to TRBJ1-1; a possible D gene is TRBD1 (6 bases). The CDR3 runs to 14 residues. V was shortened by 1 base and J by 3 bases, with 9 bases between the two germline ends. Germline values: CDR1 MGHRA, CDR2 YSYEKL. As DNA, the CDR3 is TGCGCCAGCAGCCAAGCCCAGGGGCACACTGAAGCTTTCTTT. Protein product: CASSQAQGHTEAFF.

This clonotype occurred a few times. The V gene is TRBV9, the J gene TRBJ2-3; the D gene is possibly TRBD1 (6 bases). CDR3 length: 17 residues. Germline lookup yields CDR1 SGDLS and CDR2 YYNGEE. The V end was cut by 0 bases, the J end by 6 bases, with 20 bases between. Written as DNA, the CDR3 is TGTGCCAGCAGCGTAGGGGCATTCAGGGGCACTTTGGATACGCAGTATTTT. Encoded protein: CASSVGAFRGTLDTQYF.

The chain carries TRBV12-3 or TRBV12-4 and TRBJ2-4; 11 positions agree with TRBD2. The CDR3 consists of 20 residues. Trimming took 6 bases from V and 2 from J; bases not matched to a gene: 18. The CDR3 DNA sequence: TGTGCCAGCAGCCTCATTAGCGGGGGGGCCACGAAATCTACCAAAAACATTCAGTACTTC. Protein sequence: CASSLISGGATKSTKNIQYF.

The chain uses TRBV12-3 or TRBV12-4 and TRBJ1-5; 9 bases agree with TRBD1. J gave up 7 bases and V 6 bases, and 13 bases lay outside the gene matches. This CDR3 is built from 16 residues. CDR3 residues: CASSRPGQGSWQPQHF. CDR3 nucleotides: TGTGCCAGCAGCCGACCGGGACAGGGATCGTGGCAGCCCCAGCATTTT.

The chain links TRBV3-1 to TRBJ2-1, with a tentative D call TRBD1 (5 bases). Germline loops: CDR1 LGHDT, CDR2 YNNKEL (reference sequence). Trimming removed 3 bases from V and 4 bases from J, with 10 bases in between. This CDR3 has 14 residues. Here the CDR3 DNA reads TGTGCCAGCAGCCATCACCGACAGTACAATGAGCAGTTCTTC. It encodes CASSHHRQYNEQFF.

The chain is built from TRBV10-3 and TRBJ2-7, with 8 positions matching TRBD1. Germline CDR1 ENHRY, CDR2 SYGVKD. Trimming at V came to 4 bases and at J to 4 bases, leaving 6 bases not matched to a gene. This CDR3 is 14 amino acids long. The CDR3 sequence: CAISGGQGVYEQYF. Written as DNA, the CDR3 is TGTGCCATCAGTGGAGGACAGGGTGTATACGAGCAGTACTTC.

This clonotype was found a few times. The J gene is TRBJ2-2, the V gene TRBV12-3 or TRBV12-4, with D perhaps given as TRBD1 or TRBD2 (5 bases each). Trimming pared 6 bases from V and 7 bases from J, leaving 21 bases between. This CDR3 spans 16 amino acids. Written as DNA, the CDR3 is TGTGCCAGCAGCGCAAATACGGGGCCGAGGGTCGGGGAGCTGTTTTTT. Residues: CASSANTGPRVGELFF.

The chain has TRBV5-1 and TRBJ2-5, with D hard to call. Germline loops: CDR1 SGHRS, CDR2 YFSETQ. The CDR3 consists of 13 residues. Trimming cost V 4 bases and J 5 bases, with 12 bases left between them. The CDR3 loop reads CASSPGPVETQYF. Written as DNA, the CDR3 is TGCGCCAGCAGCCCGGGCCCCGTCGAGACCCAGTACTTC. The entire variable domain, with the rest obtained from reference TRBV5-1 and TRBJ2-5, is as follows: KAGVTQTPRYLIKTRGQQVTLSCSPISGHRSVSWYQQTPGQGLQFLFEYFSETQRNKGNFPGRFSGRQFSNSRSEMNVSTLELGDSALYLCASSPGPVETQYFGPGTRLLVL.

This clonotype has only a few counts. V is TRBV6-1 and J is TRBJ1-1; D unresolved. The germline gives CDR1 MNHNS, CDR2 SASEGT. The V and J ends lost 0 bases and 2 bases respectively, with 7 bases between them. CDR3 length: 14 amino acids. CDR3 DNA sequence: TGTGCCAGCAGTGAAGCAAGAGGAAACACTGAAGCTTTCTTT. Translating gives CASSEARGNTEAFF.

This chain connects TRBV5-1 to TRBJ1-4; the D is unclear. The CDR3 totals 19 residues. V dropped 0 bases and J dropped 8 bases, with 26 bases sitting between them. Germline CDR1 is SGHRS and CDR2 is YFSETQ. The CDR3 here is CASSLVLGPFGPTREKLFF. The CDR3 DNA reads TGCGCCAGCAGCTTGGTTCTTGGGCCCTTTGGACCAACCCGGGAAAAACTGTTTTTT.